The 15 T cell receptor beta chains presented below share a single source sample, sequenced in a study of naive and memory T cell subsets. The beta constant-region primer was an equimolar mix of two oligonucleotides covering TRBC1 and TRBC2. TCRdb analysed the UMI-ligation and nested PCR reads with MiXCR anew, one entry per CDR3 protein. The sample records approximately 89,000 distinct CDR3 sequences, roughly 7.3% being singletons. Sequenced sample: central memory CD4+ T cells from blood. All receptors derive from a human donor in good health.

This clonotype was detected only a few times. A read error is possible here, since a much larger clone lies one base away. The chain carries TRBV12-3 or TRBV12-4 and TRBJ1-5, with D unresolved. The CDR3 contains 14 residues. CDR3 nucleotide sequence: TGTGCCAGCAGTTTCGTAGTTTCGGGTCAGCCCCAGAATTTT. The encoded protein is CASSFVVSGQPQNF.

This clonotype came up a few times. This chain uses TRBV11-2 with TRBJ2-1, with a weak D call TRBD2 (5 bases). V lost 0 bases to trimming and J lost 5 bases, with 14 bases between them. Germline CDR1 SGHAT, CDR2 FQNNGV. The CDR3 is 16 amino acids. CDR3 amino acids: CASSLDGGRRNNEQFF. The CDR3 DNA is TGTGCCAGCAGCTTAGATGGAGGACGCAGAAACAATGAGCAGTTCTTC.

This clonotype was seen a handful of times. The rearrangement links TRBV2 to TRBJ2-4; D is undetermined. The CDR3 is 15 amino acids. Deletions cut 8 bases from V and 0 bases from J, with 14 bases between. Germline CDR1 is SNHLY and CDR2 is FYNNEI. CDR3 sequence (DNA): TGTGCCAGCGGCCGTTACTCCCAAGCCAAAAACATTCAGTACTTC. Translation: CASGRYSQAKNIQYF. The full variable domain, completed using reference TRBV2 and TRBJ2-4, is EPEVTQTPSHQVTQMGQEVILRCVPISNHLYFYWYRQILGQKVEFLVSFYNNEISEKSEIFDDQFSVERPDGSNFTLKIRSTKLEDSAMYFCASGRYSQAKNIQYFGAGTRLSVL.

This clonotype has at least ten counts. The chain couples TRBV7-8 to TRBJ1-5; no reliable D call. This CDR3 comprises 16 residues. Germline V CDR1 and CDR2: SGHVS, FQNEAQ. V shed 4 bases and J shed 7 bases, with 20 bases lying between them. CDR3 in amino acids: CASSSTHLARKQPQHF. The CDR3 coding sequence is TGTGCCAGCAGCTCTACCCACCTGGCGCGAAAACAGCCCCAGCATTTT.

V is TRBV6-2 or TRBV6-3 and J is TRBJ2-2, with D possibly being TRBD2 (5 bases). V lost 11 bases and J 8 bases, leaving 21 bases between the germline ends. Germline CDR1 and CDR2: MNHEY and SVGEGT. The CDR3 loop spans 14 amino acids. Here the CDR3 reads CAAALGSSLGELFF. The CDR3, as DNA: TGTGCCGCAGCACTAGGGAGTTCCCTTGGGGAGCTGTTTTTT.

V gene TRBV6-6 combines with J gene TRBJ1-5; D remains unclear. The V end was cut by 6 bases, the J end by 5 bases, with 14 bases between. CDR1 and CDR2 (germline): MNHNY, SVGAGI (reference sequence). The length of the CDR3 is 14 residues. The CDR3, as DNA: TGTGCCAGCAGCCACGGGGTGGGCGATCAGCCCCAGCATTTT. Its protein is CASSHGVGDQPQHF.

This clonotype was counted many times. The chain is built from TRBV12-3 or TRBV12-4 and TRBJ2-7, with 8 positions matching TRBD1. The CDR3 consists of 14 residues. The junction had 9 bases not matched to a gene; V was cut back by 4 bases and J by 7 bases. In nucleotides, the CDR3 is TGTGCCAGCAGTTCGACAGGGGCCGTGGGTGAGCAGTACTTC. Amino acids: CASSSTGAVGEQYF.

This clonotype was counted at least ten times. The chain links TRBV7-8 to TRBJ1-6; 10 bases align to TRBD1. Per the germline V gene, CDR1 is SGHVS and CDR2 is FQNEAQ. With 1 base clipped from V and 9 bases from J, the junction kept 3 bases outside the gene matches. The length of the CDR3 is 15 residues. In DNA, the CDR3 is TGTGCCAGCAGCTTAGAGGACAGGGGGACTTCACCCCTCCACTTT. Protein product: CASSLEDRGTSPLHF.

There are a few counts of this clonotype. The rearrangement uses TRBV28 and TRBJ2-1; 8 bases fit TRBD2. CDR1 MDHEN and CDR2 SYDVKM come from the germline V gene. The length of the CDR3 is 15 residues. V was clipped by 3 bases and J by 4 bases; unmatched bases: 5. As DNA, the CDR3 is TGTGCCAGCAGTTTGGCGGGGGGACTTTACAATGAGCAGTTCTTC. The encoded protein is CASSLAGGLYNEQFF.

This clonotype was counted only a few times. CDR3 sequence (DNA): TGTGCCAGCAGTCCAGCGGGAGTGAACAATGAGCAGTTCTTC. Amino acids: CASSPAGVNNEQFF. The chain uses TRBV28 and TRBJ2-1, with 8 bases that match TRBD2. J gave up 5 bases and V 5 bases, and 5 bases lay outside the gene matches. Per germline, CDR1 MDHEN and CDR2 SYDVKM. This CDR3 is built from 14 residues.

This clonotype was picked up a small number of times. This chain joins TRBV7-2 and TRBJ2-1; D gene uncertain. Germline CDR1 reads SGHTA; CDR2 reads FQGNSA. This CDR3 is 11 amino acids long. Trimming took 4 bases from V and 10 from J, leaving 8 bases between them. The DNA for the CDR3 is TGTGCCAGCAGCTGGGAAGGGGAGCAGTTCTTC. Translated: CASSWEGEQFF.

This clonotype was found a few times. The CDR3: CASSSTSGSGNEQFF. CDR3 in DNA: TGTGCCAGCAGCTCGACTAGCGGGAGCGGCAATGAGCAGTTCTTC. The chain couples TRBV11-2 to TRBJ2-1; 12 bases fit TRBD2. CDR3 size: 15 residues. Trimming took 4 bases from V and 6 from J; bases not matched to a gene: 4. Per germline, CDR1 SGHAT and CDR2 FQNNGV.

This chain joins TRBV5-4 and TRBJ1-2; 7 positions agree with TRBD1. With 3 bases clipped from V and 5 bases from J, the junction kept 7 bases outside the gene matches. From germline, CDR1 is SGHNT and CDR2 YYREEE (reference sequence). The CDR3 totals 14 residues. The CDR3 DNA sequence: TGTGCCAGCAGCTGGGGACAGAGTCCTTATGGCTACACCTTC. Residues: CASSWGQSPYGYTF.

This clonotype was counted at least ten times. V is TRBV20-1 and J is TRBJ2-7; 7 positions match TRBD1. The CDR3 has 14 amino acids. From germline, CDR1 is DFQATT and CDR2 SNEGSKA (reference sequence). V was clipped by 6 bases and J by 2 bases; unmatched bases: 10. CDR3 coding DNA: TGCAGTGCCCCTAAGGGGGCTCCAACCTACGAGCAGTACTTC. It yields the protein CSAPKGAPTYEQYF.

The sample holds many counts of this clonotype. The gene calls are TRBV4-2 and TRBJ2-3; D call uncertain. CDR3 length: 16 residues. V was clipped by 2 bases and J by 6 bases, with 18 bases between them. Germline V CDR1 and CDR2: LGHNA, YNFKEQ. The CDR3 sequence is CASSQTNGPSADTQYF. The CDR3 coding sequence is TGTGCCAGCAGCCAAACGAATGGTCCCAGTGCCGATACGCAGTATTTT.